The rows below give T cell receptor beta chains drawn from one sample of a study of CD8+ T cells in alopecia areata. Produced via immunoSEQ multiplex PCR; TCRdb's table is partial and in-frame only. The sample has approximately 18,000 clones, around three fifths seen once. Sequences were derived from skin, sampled at week 4, from a patient treated with tofacitinib. Receptors originate from a human donor with alopecia areata. CDR3s include the opening cysteine and the closing phenylalanine or tryptophan. Each record gives: clone size, D gene, V gene, J gene, CDR3 DNA, CDR3 protein. A D gene is named only where the DNA matches it firmly. Where a row states a size, it is once, few, many or the class of an expanded clone; other rows omit it.

size: -
D: -
V: TRBV6-1
J: TRBJ1-2
DNA: TGTGCCAGCATAGTTACGGGAGGACAAGGCTACACCTTC
CDR3: CASIVTGGQGYTF

size: -
D: TRBD1
V: TRBV6-1
J: TRBJ1-5
DNA: TGTGCCAGCAGAACAGGGGGAAATCAGCCCCAGCATTTT
CDR3: CASRTGGNQPQHF

size: -
D: TRBD2
V: TRBV4-2
J: TRBJ2-5
DNA: TGTGCCAGCAGCCAAGGACTAGCGGTCCTCCAAGAGACCCAGTACTTC
CDR3: CASSQGLAVLQETQYF

size: -
D: TRBD1
V: TRBV5-1
J: TRBJ2-1
DNA: TGCGCCAGCAGCCTGAGGACAGGGGATAACAATGAGCAGTTCTTC
CDR3: CASSLRTGDNNEQFF

size: -
D: -
V: TRBV5-1
J: TRBJ2-3
DNA: TGCGCCAGCAGCTTGTTTCTGCTGTCTGCGAGTGTCTTTGTTGGGGATACGCAGTATTTT
CDR3: CASSLFLLSASVFVGDTQYF

size: -
D: TRBD1
V: TRBV2
J: TRBJ2-7
DNA: TGTGCCAGCAGCGGCCGGGACAGGGGATTTTACGAGCAGTACTTC
CDR3: CASSGRDRGFYEQYF

size: -
D: -
V: TRBV6-4
J: TRBJ2-2
DNA: TGTGCCAGCAGTGACTGGGCCAGCAGAGACACCGGGGAGCTGTTTTTT
CDR3: CASSDWASRDTGELFF

size: -
D: TRBD1
V: TRBV7-6
J: TRBJ2-7
DNA: TGTGCCAGCAGCTTAATGCCTTCCGGACAGGGGGGCGAGCAGTACTTC
CDR3: CASSLMPSGQGGEQYF

size: -
D: -
V: TRBV25-1
J: TRBJ1-5
DNA: TGTGCCAGCAGGGGAGGAGGCAATCAGCCCCAGCATTTT
CDR3: CASRGGGNQPQHF

size: -
D: -
V: TRBV5-1
J: TRBJ2-7
DNA: TGCGCCAGCAGCTTCATGGGATCGGACGAGCAGTACTTC
CDR3: CASSFMGSDEQYF

size: medium-sized
D: TRBD2
V: TRBV2
J: TRBJ2-3
DNA: TGTGCCAGCATAAGGCTAGCGGTGACCACAGATACGCAGTATTTT
CDR3: CASIRLAVTTDTQYF

size: -
D: -
V: TRBV28
J: TRBJ1-5
DNA: TGTGCCAGCACTAGACAGTTTCTAAGCAATCAGCCCCAGCATTTT
CDR3: CASTRQFLSNQPQHF

size: -
D: TRBD1
V: TRBV19
J: TRBJ2-2
DNA: TGTGCCAGTAGTCGGCGGGACAGGGACACCGGGGAGCTGTTTTTT
CDR3: CASSRRDRDTGELFF

size: -
D: TRBD1
V: TRBV7-2
J: TRBJ1-2
DNA: TGTGCCAGCAGCTTACAGAAGGGGGCTGGTGGCTACACCTTC
CDR3: CASSLQKGAGGYTF

size: -
D: -
V: TRBV11-1
J: TRBJ1-5
DNA: TGTGCCAGCAGCTTATACGATCAGCCCCAGCATTTT
CDR3: CASSLYDQPQHF

size: once
D: TRBD1
V: TRBV7-9
J: TRBJ2-1
DNA: TGTGCCAGCAGCTTAGCGTTGAAGACAGGGTGGTCTGGTGAGCAGTTCTTC
CDR3: CASSLALKTGWSGEQFF

size: -
D: TRBD2
V: TRBV29-1
J: TRBJ2-1
DNA: TGCAGCGGGGGACTAGCAGGGATGAATGAGCAGTTCTTC
CDR3: CSGGLAGMNEQFF

size: -
D: TRBD2
V: TRBV4-1
J: TRBJ2-1
DNA: TGCGCCAGCAGCCAAGCGGGGGGATTATACAATGAGCAGTTCTTC
CDR3: CASSQAGGLYNEQFF

size: once
D: -
V: TRBV7-6
J: TRBJ2-5
DNA: TGTGCCAGCAGCTTAGGGAGGGCAGGGTGGGCGCAAGAGACCCAGTACTTC
CDR3: CASSLGRAGWAQETQYF

size: -
D: -
V: TRBV6-5
J: TRBJ2-7
DNA: TGTGCTTGCCGGGGACAGCGGGACGAGCAGTACTTC
CDR3: CACRGQRDEQYF

size: -
D: -
V: TRBV30
J: TRBJ1-1
DNA: TGTGCCTGGAGTACTGCGGACCGTGAAGCTTTCTTT
CDR3: CAWSTADREAFF

size: -
D: -
V: TRBV19
J: TRBJ2-2
DNA: TGTGCCAGTACCCAAGGTCGGGGTGTCGGGGAGCTGTTTTTT
CDR3: CASTQGRGVGELFF

size: -
D: TRBD2
V: TRBV2
J: TRBJ2-3
DNA: TGTGCCAGTTTCTCTAGCGGGGGGGCGACAGATACGCAGTATTTT
CDR3: CASFSSGGATDTQYF